The 20 T cell receptor beta chains in this list originate from one sample, sequenced in a study of blood T cell repertoires in COVID-19. Profiled with immunoSEQ multiplex PCR; TCRdb holds only in-frame clones, not every one. The data show roughly 180,000 clones, approximately 85% seen once. Sequencing used PBMCs or T cells enriched from blood (not recorded which). These receptors all come from a man aged 35-49 years who had recovered from COVID-19.

This clone showed up just a few times. The chain carries TRBV2 and TRBJ1-1; 7 bases fit TRBD1. Trimming at V came to 6 bases and at J to 8 bases, leaving 6 bases not matched to a gene. CDR3 size: 12 residues. The germline V gene has CDR1 SNHLY and CDR2 FYNNEI. The CDR3 spells CASRQGPSEAFF. Here the CDR3 DNA reads TGTGCCAGCAGACAGGGGCCTTCAGAAGCTTTCTTT.

This chain uses TRBV5-1 with TRBJ1-5; tentatively, D is TRBD1 (6 bases). Germline assignment: CDR1 SGHRS and CDR2 YFSETQ. The CDR3 length is 14 residues. V was pared by 4 bases and J by 1 base, with 9 bases between. The CDR3 DNA reads as TGCGCCAGCAGCCCAGGGGACAGCAATCAGCCCCAGCATTTT. It translates to CASSPGDSNQPQHF.

In its sample, this clone was seen once. The CDR3 coding sequence is TGTGCCAGCTCACCCGGGACAGGGAATACAGATACGCAGTATTTT. Translation: CASSPGTGNTDTQYF. This sequence joins TRBV18 and TRBJ2-3; 9 bases map to TRBD1. The CDR3 runs 15 residues. After removal of 3 bases from V and 3 bases from J, the junction contained 4 bases not matched to a gene. Germline CDR1 and CDR2: KGHSH and LQKENI.

This clone was observed a single time. V and J are TRBV19 and TRBJ2-7; 10 bases match TRBD1. CDR1 is LNHDA and CDR2 is SQIVND in the germline V gene (reference sequence). The CDR3 runs to 14 residues. J gave up 3 bases and V 5 bases, and 4 bases lay outside the gene matches. The CDR3 DNA sequence: TGTGCCAGTAGTGCCGGGGACAGGGGCTACGAGCAGTACTTC. As protein: CASSAGDRGYEQYF.

The rearrangement links TRBV30 to TRBJ1-4; D not resolved. V lost 3 bases and J 0 bases, leaving 8 bases between the germline ends. CDR1 is GTSNPN and CDR2 is SVGIG in the germline V gene (reference sequence). CDR3 length: 14 amino acids. In DNA, the CDR3 is TGTGCCTGGAGGCGAGGTACAACTAATGAAAAACTGTTTTTT. Encoded protein: CAWRRGTTNEKLFF.

The chain has TRBV29-1 and TRBJ1-2; tentative D call: TRBD1 (6 bases). From germline, CDR1 is SQVTM and CDR2 ANQGSEA. The CDR3 covers 14 residues. V was clipped by 7 bases and J by 8 bases, with 23 bases between them. The CDR3 coding sequence is TGCAGCGCTGTGGGGACCGGGACACTTGAAGGCTACACCTTC. This encodes CSAVGTGTLEGYTF.

DNA of the CDR3: TGTGCCAGCAGCGTAGGCTCAGGGGGAGGATATGGCTACACCTTC. Amino acids: CASSVGSGGGYGYTF. This chain connects TRBV9 to TRBJ1-2; 7 positions match TRBD1. V lost 0 bases, J lost 5 bases, and 7 bases stayed unmatched. The germline V gene encodes CDR1 SGDLS and CDR2 YYNGEE. The CDR3 covers 15 residues.

This chain connects TRBV3-1 (or the pseudogene TRBV3-2) to TRBJ2-7; D not certain. The CDR3 loop spans 13 amino acids. In germline, CDR1 is LGHDT, CDR2 YNNKEL (reference sequence). Trimming removed 1 base at V and 0 bases at J, with 4 bases between. For the CDR3, the DNA is TGTGCCAGCAGCCAAGGGAGCTCCTACGAGCAGTACTTC. Protein sequence: CASSQGSSYEQYF.

The chain uses TRBV7-9 and TRBJ2-3; perhaps TRBD2 as D (5 bases). The CDR3 runs to 10 residues. Germline lookup yields CDR1 SEHNR and CDR2 FQNEAQ (reference sequence). V was shortened by 11 bases and J by 5 bases, with 8 bases between the two germline ends. Here the CDR3 reads CAPEGDTQYF. CDR3 bases: TGTGCCCCCGAGGGAGATACGCAGTATTTT.

The V gene is TRBV3-1 (or the pseudogene TRBV3-2), the J gene TRBJ1-1, with no clear D. Trimming removed 0 bases at V and 0 bases at J, with 8 bases between. The CDR3 extends over 15 amino acids. Germline V gives CDR1 LGHDT, CDR2 YNNKEL (reference sequence). The CDR3 DNA is TGTGCCAGCAGCCAAGAGGGCAGACTGAACACTGAAGCTTTCTTT. This codes for CASSQEGRLNTEAFF.

The V gene is TRBV27, the J gene TRBJ1-2; 12 bases align to TRBD1. The CDR3 contains 17 residues. V trimming: 8 bases; J trimming: 8 bases; junction bases outside the gene matches: 18. Germline loops: CDR1 MNHEY, CDR2 SMNVEV (reference sequence). The DNA of the CDR3 is TGTGCCAGCTCTACCCGTGGGGGGACAGGGGGCCGTCGGGGCTACACCTTC. It is translated as CASSTRGGTGGRRGYTF.

V is TRBV27 and J is TRBJ1-5; TRBD1 matches at 7 bases. Germline CDR1 reads MNHEY; CDR2 reads SMNVEV (reference sequence). The V segment lost 2 bases and the J segment 5 bases; nucleotides outside the gene matches: 9. The CDR3 has 16 amino acids. CDR3 sequence (DNA): TGTGCCAGCAGTTTACGTGTAGGGGGCGCAGATCAGCCCCAGCATTTT. It translates to CASSLRVGGADQPQHF.

The chain carries TRBV25-1 and TRBJ1-1; the D gene is possibly TRBD1 (5 bases). Per germline, CDR1 MGHDK and CDR2 SYGVNS. V gave up 5 bases and J gave up 6 bases, with 10 bases separating them. The CDR3 consists of 12 residues. The CDR3 region has the DNA TGTGCCAGCAGTCTCCAGGGCCCTGAAGCTTTCTTT. Translated: CASSLQGPEAFF.

This clone was picked up a small number of times. The chain uses TRBV28 and TRBJ1-2; D possibly corresponds to TRBD1 (6 bases). Trimming pared 5 bases from V and 5 bases from J, leaving 15 bases between. Germline V CDR1 and CDR2: MDHEN, SYDVKM. The CDR3 totals 14 residues. CDR3: CASSPLGAPYGYTF. Written as DNA, the CDR3 is TGTGCCAGCAGTCCTCTGGGGGCGCCATATGGCTACACCTTC.

CDR3 amino acids: CASSLGQLNEQFF. CDR3 sequence (DNA): TGTGCCAGCAGCTTGGGCCAACTCAATGAGCAGTTCTTC. The chain recombines TRBV5-4 with TRBJ2-1, with D hard to call. The V gene's germline CDR1 is SGHNT and CDR2 YYREEE (reference sequence). The CDR3 extends over 13 amino acids. Trimming took off 0 bases at V and 6 bases at J, with 7 bases between the two ends.

The rearrangement links TRBV27 to TRBJ2-7; D not certain. Germline lookup yields CDR1 MNHEY and CDR2 SMNVEV (reference sequence). Trimming cost V 4 bases and J 2 bases, with 9 bases left between them. The CDR3 spans 13 residues. CDR3 residues: CASSYGTAYEQYF. The CDR3 region has the DNA TGTGCCAGCAGTTACGGCACAGCCTACGAGCAGTACTTC.

This rearrangement joins TRBV28 to TRBJ1-3; TRBD1 might be the D (6 bases). CDR3 size: 17 residues. Trimming pared 5 bases from V and 7 bases from J, leaving 24 bases between. Looked up from germline, CDR1 is MDHEN and CDR2 is SYDVKM. The CDR3 DNA reads TGTGCCAGCAGTCCAACACAGGGCCCCAGACTCCCCAACACCATATATTTT. Amino acid sequence: CASSPTQGPRLPNTIYF.

Remarks on this clone: The CDR3 does not close with the conserved phenylalanine or tryptophan, likely indicating a read error. The DNA is left out, because the CDR3 cannot be placed on it with certainty; the CDR3 is given as TCRdb lists it. The chain carries TRBV7-4 and TRBJ1-4; TRBD1 was called by the table and not checked on the DNA. Germline V gene data show CDR1 as SGHVT and CDR2 as SQSDAQ. Termini included, the CDR3 measures 12 amino acids. CDR3 in amino acids: CASSLEAPQGAY.

The chain carries TRBV15 and TRBJ1-1; the match to TRBD1 covers 8 bases. Germline CDR1 reads LNHNV; CDR2 reads YYDKDF (reference sequence). The CDR3 consists of 18 residues. Trimming at V came to 1 base and at J to 6 bases, leaving 16 bases not matched to a gene. The CDR3 reads CATSRGSGGASRGAEAFF. The CDR3 nucleotides read TGTGCCACCAGCAGAGGGTCAGGGGGCGCAAGTAGGGGCGCTGAAGCTTTCTTT.

The chain employs TRBV6-5 and TRBJ1-1; the D gene is possibly TRBD1 (5 bases). Trimming pared 5 bases from V and 10 bases from J, leaving 17 bases between. The CDR3 contains 13 residues. Germline lookup yields CDR1 MNHEY and CDR2 SVGAGI. DNA of the CDR3: TGTGCCAGCAGTCCCCCAGGGTCTTCTTCAGCTTTCTTT. It yields the protein CASSPPGSSSAFF.